The 20 T cell receptor beta chains below were found in one sample sequenced in a study of cytomegalovirus exposure and HLA in healthy donors. PCR primers comprised 60 Vbeta and 13 Jbeta primers. The table came from immunoSEQ multiplex PCR; TCRdb's copy has only in-frame clones and leaves some out. The table has about 150,000 clones, over 60% seen once. Sequenced material: PBMCs. These receptor sequences come from a man aged 40-49 years in good health and CMV-seropositive.

V gene TRBV7-2 combines with J gene TRBJ2-1, with TRBD2 matching over 9 bases. Germline assignment: CDR1 SGHTA and CDR2 FQGNSA. V dropped 1 base and J dropped 9; count of bases not matched to a gene: 4. This CDR3 is 14 amino acids long. CDR3 in DNA: TGTGCCAGCAGCTTAGTAGCGGGAGTAAGTGAGCAGTTCTTC. Its protein is CASSLVAGVSEQFF.

The J gene is TRBJ2-7, the V gene TRBV28, with TRBD1 identical over 9 bases. The ends lost 4 bases at V and 2 bases at J; junction bases unmatched: 6. This CDR3 has 15 residues. Germline V gene lookup returns CDR1 MDHEN and CDR2 SYDVKM. The CDR3 loop is CASSSGQGRAYEQYF. In nucleotides, the CDR3 is TGTGCCAGCAGTTCGGGACAGGGACGGGCCTACGAGCAGTACTTC.

This clone was seen a single time. This chain links TRBV10-2 with TRBJ1-1, with D possibly TRBD1 on 5 matching bases. Germline CDR1 WSHSY, CDR2 SAAADI. V gave up 3 bases and J gave up 5 bases, with 13 bases separating them. This CDR3 has 14 amino acids. In DNA, the CDR3 is TGCGCCAGCAGTGATTCAGAAGGGGTGACTGAAGCTTTCTTT. This codes for CASSDSEGVTEAFF.

This clone was seen only a few times. V usage is TRBV2 and J usage is TRBJ2-7; 7 positions match TRBD2. CDR3 length: 13 amino acids. Germline CDR1 reads SNHLY; CDR2 reads FYNNEI. After removal of 10 bases from V and 3 bases from J, the junction contained 9 bases not matched to a gene. CDR3 coding DNA: TGTGCCACCTCCGGGGAGGGAATCTACGAGCAGTACTTC. It yields the protein CATSGEGIYEQYF.

The rearrangement joins TRBV19 to TRBJ2-3; 11 bases are a match to TRBD2. CDR1 LNHDA and CDR2 SQIVND come from the germline V gene (reference sequence). Trimming took 6 bases from V and 5 from J; bases not matched to a gene: 7. This CDR3 comprises 15 residues. The CDR3 is CASSLTSGKVDTQYF. DNA for the CDR3: TGTGCCAGTAGCCTGACTAGCGGGAAGGTAGATACGCAGTATTTT.

The genes are TRBV25-1 and TRBJ2-2, with 11 bases aligning to TRBD2. V was pared by 4 bases and J by 6 bases, with 4 bases of the junction left unmatched. Germline-derived CDR1 and CDR2 are MGHDK and SYGVNS. The CDR3 loop spans 15 amino acids. CDR3 DNA: TGTGCCAGCAGTGCCTTAGCGGGAGGGGCCGGGGAGCTGTTTTTT. Translated, it gives CASSALAGGAGELFF.

The chain carries TRBV27 and TRBJ2-7, with 9 bases aligning to TRBD1. V dropped 5 bases and J dropped 5; count of bases not matched to a gene: 4. CDR3 length equals 13 residues. Germline V gene lookup returns CDR1 MNHEY and CDR2 SMNVEV (reference sequence). CDR3 sequence: CASSRTGEHEQYF. The CDR3, as DNA: TGTGCCAGCAGTAGGACAGGGGAACACGAGCAGTACTTC.

CDR3 protein: CASRSSSVYEQYF. The CDR3 bases are TGTGCCAGCAGGAGCTCGAGCGTCTACGAGCAGTACTTC. The rearrangement joins TRBV14 to TRBJ2-7; D gene ambiguous. The CDR3 sequence is 13 residues long. The V and J ends lost 6 bases and 3 bases respectively, with 12 bases between them. The germline CDR1 and CDR2 sequences are SGHDN and FVKESK.

J is TRBJ1-2 and V is TRBV30, with 7 bases identical to TRBD1. CDR3 size: 12 residues. After removal of 5 bases from V and 6 bases from J, the junction contained 6 bases not matched to a gene. From germline, CDR1 is GTSNPN and CDR2 SVGIG (reference sequence). CDR3 nucleotide sequence: TGTGCCTGGCGAGGTACAGGGGATGGCTACACCTTC. Translated, it gives CAWRGTGDGYTF.

This clone appeared a few times. The J gene is TRBJ2-3, the V gene TRBV6-6; unclear D gene. The germline V gene encodes CDR1 MNHNY and CDR2 SVGAGI (reference sequence). V dropped 3 bases and J dropped 1 base, with 14 bases sitting between them. The CDR3 has 16 residues. The chain's CDR3 is CASSYYPGEGTDTQYF. The CDR3 region has the DNA TGTGCCAGCAGTTATTATCCTGGTGAGGGCACAGATACGCAGTATTTT.

V usage is TRBV6-5 and J usage is TRBJ1-1, with a tentative D call TRBD1 (5 bases). Germline V gene data show CDR1 as MNHEY and CDR2 as SVGAGI. V was pared by 2 bases and J by 3 bases, with 10 bases between. The CDR3 sequence is 14 residues long. The CDR3 region is CASSYGVGDTEAFF. Here the CDR3 DNA reads TGTGCCAGCAGTTACGGGGTAGGGGACACTGAAGCTTTCTTT.

The chain has TRBV2 and TRBJ2-1, with 12 bases that match TRBD2. Germline V gene sequence: CDR1 SNHLY, CDR2 FYNNEI. The J segment lost 0 bases and the V segment lost 6 bases, leaving 3 bases of the junction unmatched. This CDR3 has 16 amino acids. CDR3 sequence reads: CASSQTSGSSYNEQFF. In DNA, the CDR3 is TGTGCCAGCAGCCAGACTAGCGGGAGCTCCTACAATGAGCAGTTCTTC.

The V and J genes are TRBV7-7 and TRBJ2-5; 8 nucleotides agree with TRBD1. V trimming: 5 bases; J trimming: 4 bases; junction bases outside the gene matches: 6. The CDR3 consists of 14 residues. Germline assignment: CDR1 SSHAT and CDR2 FNYEAQ (reference sequence). CDR3 coding DNA: TGTGCCAGCAGCCCCCAGGGGGCGGGAGAGACCCAGTACTTC. Translated: CASSPQGAGETQYF.

This clone was counted a single time. The chain is built from TRBV5-5 and TRBJ2-7; 8 nucleotides match TRBD1. Germline values: CDR1 SGHKS, CDR2 YYEKEE (reference sequence). V shed 4 bases, J shed 0 bases, and the junction held 3 bases outside the gene matches. The CDR3 runs to 14 residues. CDR3 DNA: TGTGCCAGCAGCCAGGGACAGGCCTCCTACGAGCAGTACTTC. It is translated as CASSQGQASYEQYF.

This rearrangement joins TRBV2 to TRBJ1-1; D ambiguous. The V end lost 6 bases, the J end lost 3 bases, and 14 bases lay between the germline ends. CDR1 SNHLY and CDR2 FYNNEI come from the germline V gene. The CDR3 totals 14 residues. DNA for the CDR3: TGTGCCAGCAGGTCTGGGCAGAGCTACACTGAAGCTTTCTTT. Translated: CASRSGQSYTEAFF.

The chain uses TRBV7-9 and TRBJ2-2; 15 bases line up with TRBD2. The germline CDR1 and CDR2 sequences are SEHNR and FQNEAQ (reference sequence). This CDR3 has 17 amino acids. V lost 6 bases to trimming and J lost 7 bases; unmatched junction nucleotides: 9. The CDR3 loop reads CASRFPGLAGGIGELFF. The CDR3 DNA sequence: TGTGCCAGCAGGTTTCCGGGACTAGCGGGAGGAATCGGGGAGCTGTTTTTT.

This chain connects TRBV7-9 to TRBJ1-4, with a possible D match to TRBD1 (5 bases). Trimming left V 4 bases short and J 8 bases short, with 11 bases between. CDR3 length: 13 residues. Germline CDR1 reads SEHNR; CDR2 reads FQNEAQ (reference sequence). The CDR3 region has the DNA TGTGCCAGCAGCTCAGGGTTTGGCGAAAAACTGTTTTTT. It codes for CASSSGFGEKLFF.

This clone was recorded once. This rearrangement joins TRBV6-5 to TRBJ2-1; 15 bases are a match to TRBD2. Germline V gene data show CDR1 as MNHEY and CDR2 as SVGAGI. Trimming cost V 7 bases and J 10 bases; bases outside gene matches: 5. The CDR3 runs 14 residues. CDR3 protein: CASTGLAGGGEQFF. CDR3 DNA: TGTGCCAGCACGGGACTAGCGGGAGGAGGAGAGCAGTTCTTC.

This chain links TRBV19 with TRBJ1-2; a possible D gene is TRBD1 (6 bases). The CDR3 contains 14 residues. Germline V gives CDR1 LNHDA, CDR2 SQIVND (reference sequence). Deletions cut 3 bases from V and 8 bases from J, with 16 bases between. The CDR3 DNA follows: TGTGCCAGTAGTATCCAAACAGGGCATCGGGGCTACACCTTC. Its translation is CASSIQTGHRGYTF.

The table lists this clone with a few counts. The chain carries TRBV15 and TRBJ2-7; 9 bases map to TRBD2. The CDR3 spans 14 residues. Losses at the gene ends were 9 bases for V and 5 bases for J; bases not matched to a gene: 11. The germline gives CDR1 LNHNV, CDR2 YYDKDF (reference sequence). The DNA for the CDR3 is TGTGCCACAGGACGTGTAGCGGGAGTGGACGAGCAGTACTTC. Translation: CATGRVAGVDEQYF.